One T cell receptor beta chain is described in this entry. Its antigen is currently unknown. The data originate from a study of PD-1 blockade in classical Hodgkin lymphoma. Study-wide findings and caveats: Similar baseline diversity was found in complete responders and newly diagnosed patients. Repertoire difference causes, possibly disease activity or prior therapy, remain undefined. A reduction in baseline TCR diversity was reportedly seen in newly diagnosed patients relative to healthy donors.

After autologous stem cell transplantation all patients relapsed, and prior brentuximab vedotin exposure differed between cohorts. The protocol was immunoSEQ multiplex PCR, while the TCRdb copy is restricted to in-frame clones and leaves out a portion. Seen here are about 93,000 clones, roughly 91% observed once, and the top ten hold approximately 2.4%. The TCR comes from a human donor with classical Hodgkin lymphoma. Sequenced material: peripheral blood mononuclear cells (PBMCs), taken before the second cycle of nivolumab.

The CDR3 sequence is CASSRGQPQHF. The CDR3 nucleotides are TGTGCCAGTAGTAGAGGGCAGCCCCAGCATTTT. The V call is TRBV19, the J call TRBJ1-5, with D hard to call. Germline V CDR1 and CDR2: LNHDA, SQIVND (reference sequence). This CDR3 has 11 amino acids. Deletions cut 4 bases from V and 7 bases from J, with 5 bases between. Full variable domain (outside the CDR3, taken from reference TRBV19 and TRBJ1-5): DGGITQSPKYLFRKEGQNVTLSCEQNLNHDAMYWYRQDPGQGLRLIYYSQIVNDFQKGDIAEGYSVSREKKESFPLTVTSAQKNPTAFYLCASSRGQPQHFGDGTRLSIL.